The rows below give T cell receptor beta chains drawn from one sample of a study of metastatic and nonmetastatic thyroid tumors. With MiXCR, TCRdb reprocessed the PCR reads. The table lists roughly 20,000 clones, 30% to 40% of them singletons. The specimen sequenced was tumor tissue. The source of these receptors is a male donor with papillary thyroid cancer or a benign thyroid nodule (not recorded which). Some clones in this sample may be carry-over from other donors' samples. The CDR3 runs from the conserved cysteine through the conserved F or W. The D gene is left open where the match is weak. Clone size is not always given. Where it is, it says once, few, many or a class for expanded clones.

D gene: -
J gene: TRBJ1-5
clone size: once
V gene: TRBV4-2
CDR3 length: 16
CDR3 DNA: TGTGCCAGCAGCCAAGGGGGGCAGTATAGCAATCAGCCCCAGCATTTT
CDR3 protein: CASSQGGQYSNQPQHF

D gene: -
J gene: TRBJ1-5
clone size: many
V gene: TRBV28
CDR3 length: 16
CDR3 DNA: TGTGCCAGCAGTTTATACTTTTCGGTCAGCAATCAGCCCCAGCATTTT
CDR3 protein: CASSLYFSVSNQPQHF

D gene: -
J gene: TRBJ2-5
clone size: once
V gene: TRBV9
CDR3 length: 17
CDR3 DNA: TGTGCCAGCAGCGTAGAGTCAGGGGTCGCCGTGGTTGAGACCCAGTACTTC
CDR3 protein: CASSVESGVAVVETQYF

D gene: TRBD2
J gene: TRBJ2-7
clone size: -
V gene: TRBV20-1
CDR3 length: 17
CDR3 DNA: TGCAGTGCCGGGGCGGCGGGAGGGCCCCAGGCGTTGTACGAGCAGTACTTC
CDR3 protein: CSAGAAGGPQALYEQYF

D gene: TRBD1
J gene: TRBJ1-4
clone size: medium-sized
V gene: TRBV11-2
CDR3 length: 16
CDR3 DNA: TGTGCCAGCAGCCCAACCCTAGGGGGCAGTAATGAAAAACTGTTTTTT
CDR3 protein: CASSPTLGGSNEKLFF

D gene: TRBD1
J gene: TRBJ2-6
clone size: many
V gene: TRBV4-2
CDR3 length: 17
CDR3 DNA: TGTGCCAGCAGCGCGGACAGGGTATTGTCTGGGGCCAACGTCCTGACTTTC
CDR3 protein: CASSADRVLSGANVLTF

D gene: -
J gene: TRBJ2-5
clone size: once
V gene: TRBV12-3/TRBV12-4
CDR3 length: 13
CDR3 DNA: TGTGCTAGCAGGTCCCCGGGAGTAGAGACCCAGTACTTC
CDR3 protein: CASRSPGVETQYF

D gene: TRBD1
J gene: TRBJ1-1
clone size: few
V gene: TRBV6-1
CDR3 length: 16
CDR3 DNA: TGTGCCAGCGGGGGGGACAGGAGGGGTTCGAACACTGAAGCTTTCTTT
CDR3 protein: CASGGDRRGSNTEAFF

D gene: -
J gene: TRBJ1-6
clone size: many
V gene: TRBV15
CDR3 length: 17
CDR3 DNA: TGTGCCACCAGCAGAGATACGAGAACTGGGGCTGCCCCACCCCTCCACTTT
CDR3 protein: CATSRDTRTGAAPPLHF

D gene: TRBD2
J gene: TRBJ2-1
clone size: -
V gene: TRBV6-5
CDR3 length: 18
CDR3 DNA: TGTGCCAGCAGTTACCTCACTAGCGGGAGCTCTCGCGACAATGAGCAGTTCTTC
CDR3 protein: CASSYLTSGSSRDNEQFF

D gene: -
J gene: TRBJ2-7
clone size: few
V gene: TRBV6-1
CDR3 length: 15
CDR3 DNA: TGTGCCAGCAGTGGGGGACCCTATTCCCCCTACGAGCAGTACTTC
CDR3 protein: CASSGGPYSPYEQYF

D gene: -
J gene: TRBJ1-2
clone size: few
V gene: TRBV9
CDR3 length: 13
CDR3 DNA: TGTGCCAGCAGCGGCGCAGGGATCTATGGCTACACCTTC
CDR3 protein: CASSGAGIYGYTF

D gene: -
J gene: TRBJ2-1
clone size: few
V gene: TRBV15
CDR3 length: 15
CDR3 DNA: TGTGCCACCAGCCCTTTGGCGGACTCCTACAATGAGCAGTTCTTC
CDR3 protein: CATSPLADSYNEQFF

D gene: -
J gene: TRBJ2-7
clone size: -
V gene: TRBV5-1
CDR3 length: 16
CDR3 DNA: TGCGCCAGCAGCCGTATCATCGGACAGAGCGGCTACGAGCAGTACTTC
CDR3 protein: CASSRIIGQSGYEQYF

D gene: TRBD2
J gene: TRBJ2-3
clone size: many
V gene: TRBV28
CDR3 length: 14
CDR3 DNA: TGTGCCGGCAGTTCGCCCAGGGAGGGGGATACGCAGTATTTT
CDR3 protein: CAGSSPREGDTQYF

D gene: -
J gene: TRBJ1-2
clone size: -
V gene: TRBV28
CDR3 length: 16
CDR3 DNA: TGTGCCAGCAGGGATCGACTGGACGGGTCATTAAGGGGCTACACCTTC
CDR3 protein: CASRDRLDGSLRGYTF

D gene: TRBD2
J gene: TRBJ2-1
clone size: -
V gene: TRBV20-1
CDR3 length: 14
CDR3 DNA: TGCAGTGCTAGAGATTGCGGGAGCTACAAGGAGCAGTTCTTC
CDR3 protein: CSARDCGSYKEQFF

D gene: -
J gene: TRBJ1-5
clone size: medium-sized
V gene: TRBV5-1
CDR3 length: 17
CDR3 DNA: TGCGCCAGCAGCTGGGGGACGGACCAAGGGGGATATCAGCCCCAGCATTTT
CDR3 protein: CASSWGTDQGGYQPQHF

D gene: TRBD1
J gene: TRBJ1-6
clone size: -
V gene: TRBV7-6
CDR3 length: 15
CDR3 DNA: TGTGCCAGCAGCTTAAGGGGGCCCCATAATTCACCCCTCCACTTT
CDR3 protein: CASSLRGPHNSPLHF

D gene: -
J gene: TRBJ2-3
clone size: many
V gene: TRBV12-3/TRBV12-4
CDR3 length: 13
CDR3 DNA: TGTGCCAGCAGGCCTAGCGAGCTTCATACGCAGTATTTT
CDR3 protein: CASRPSELHTQYF

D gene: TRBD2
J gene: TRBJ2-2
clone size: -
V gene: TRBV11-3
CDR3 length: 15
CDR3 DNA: TGTGCCAGCAGTAGGGGAGGGGCGAACACCGGGGATCTGTTTTTT
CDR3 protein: CASSRGGANTGDLFF

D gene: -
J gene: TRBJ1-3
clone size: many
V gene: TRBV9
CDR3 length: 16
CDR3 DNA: TGTGCCAGCAGCGTAGGAGGGTCTGGGACTGGAAACACCATATATTTT
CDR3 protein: CASSVGGSGTGNTIYF

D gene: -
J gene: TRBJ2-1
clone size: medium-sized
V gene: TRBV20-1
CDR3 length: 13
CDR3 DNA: TGCAGTTCAAGAAGAGGCAGGAACAATGAGCAGTTCTTC
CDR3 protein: CSSRRGRNNEQFF

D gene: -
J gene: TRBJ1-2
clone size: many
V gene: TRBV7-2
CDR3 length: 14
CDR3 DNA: TGTGCCAGCAGCTTAGGCGGGGTAGAGATTGGCTACACCTTC
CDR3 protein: CASSLGGVEIGYTF

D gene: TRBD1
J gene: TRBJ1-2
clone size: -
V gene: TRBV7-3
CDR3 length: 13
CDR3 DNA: TGTGCCAGCAGCCAAGGGGGCCTCTATGGCTACACCTTC
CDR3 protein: CASSQGGLYGYTF

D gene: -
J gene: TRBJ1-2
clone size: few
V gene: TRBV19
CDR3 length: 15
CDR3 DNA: TGTGCCAGTAGTAAGGGCCGGGAGGGTAACTATGGCTACACCTTC
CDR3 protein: CASSKGREGNYGYTF

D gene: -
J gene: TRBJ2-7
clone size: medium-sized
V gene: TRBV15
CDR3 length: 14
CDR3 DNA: TGTGCCACCAGCAGAGGGGAAACCTCCTACGAGCAGTACTTC
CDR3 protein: CATSRGETSYEQYF

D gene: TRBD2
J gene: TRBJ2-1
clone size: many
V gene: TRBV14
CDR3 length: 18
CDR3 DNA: TGTGCCAGCAGCCAAGGGAGGGCGGGACTAGTCGTTCGGGATGAGCAGTTCTTC
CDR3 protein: CASSQGRAGLVVRDEQFF

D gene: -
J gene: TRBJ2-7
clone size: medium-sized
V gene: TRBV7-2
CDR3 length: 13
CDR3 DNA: TGTGCCAGCAGCTTAGAGACTAGGGCCGAGCAGTACTTC
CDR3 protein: CASSLETRAEQYF

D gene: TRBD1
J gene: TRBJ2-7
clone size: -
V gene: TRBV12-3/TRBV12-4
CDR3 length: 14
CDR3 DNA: TGTGCCAGCAGTTTTACAGGGGGCGGCTACTATCAGTACTTC
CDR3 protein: CASSFTGGGYYQYF

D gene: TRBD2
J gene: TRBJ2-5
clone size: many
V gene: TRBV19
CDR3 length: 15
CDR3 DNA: TGTGCCAGTAAACGGGGCGGAGCGGGAGTAGAGACCCAGTACTTC
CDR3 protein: CASKRGGAGVETQYF

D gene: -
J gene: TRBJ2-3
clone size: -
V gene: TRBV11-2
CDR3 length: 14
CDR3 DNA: TGTGCCAGTAGTACCGAGACTAACACAGATACGCAGTATTTT
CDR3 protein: CASSTETNTDTQYF

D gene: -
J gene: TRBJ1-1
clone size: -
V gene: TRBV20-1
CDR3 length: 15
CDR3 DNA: TGCAGTGCTAGAGTTTCACCCCCCAAGAACACTGAAGCTTTCTTT
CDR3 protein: CSARVSPPKNTEAFF

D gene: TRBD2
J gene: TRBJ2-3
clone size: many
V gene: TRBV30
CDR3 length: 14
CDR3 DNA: TGTGCCTGGAGGCCCGGGACTAGCGGGGGAACGCAGTATTTT
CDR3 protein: CAWRPGTSGGTQYF

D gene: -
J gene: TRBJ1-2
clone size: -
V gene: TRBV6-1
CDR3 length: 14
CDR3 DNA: TGTGCCAGCAGTGTCAGGTACATTAACTATGGCTACACCTTC
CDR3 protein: CASSVRYINYGYTF